This T cell receptor beta chain was profiled in a study of neurological immune-mediated disorders. Study results and caveats: The highest TCR clonal expansion occurred in HTLV-1-associated myelopathy; multiple sclerosis fell below healthy controls.

cDNA synthesis was performed by 5'RACE with 10-nucleotide random UMIs. Via MiXCR, TCRdb re-called the 5' RACE reads, giving one row per CDR3 protein. The profile shows fewer than 55,000 distinct CDR3 sequences, less than 12% of them singletons. This clonotype was counted only a few times. The antigen is undetermined. Time point indicated: longitudinal time-point 1 (baseline). As healthy controls, volunteers from a blood bank in Maryland, USA, were used. The unsorted libraries were generated from a total of 2 million PBMCs, which had been stored in RNAlater at -80 C. There are 15 residues in the CDR3. Trimming at V came to 0 bases and at J to 6 bases, leaving 5 bases not matched to a gene. The germline V gene has CDR1 SGHKS and CDR2 YYEKEE (reference sequence).

The origin of this receptor is a woman in her thirties or forties in good health. Specimen: PBMCs. The chain carries TRBV5-5 and TRBJ2-1; 8 bases fit TRBD1. The CDR3 loop is CASSLGRGLVNEQFF. The CDR3 region has the DNA TGTGCCAGCAGCTTGGGCAGGGGGCTGGTCAATGAGCAGTTCTTC.